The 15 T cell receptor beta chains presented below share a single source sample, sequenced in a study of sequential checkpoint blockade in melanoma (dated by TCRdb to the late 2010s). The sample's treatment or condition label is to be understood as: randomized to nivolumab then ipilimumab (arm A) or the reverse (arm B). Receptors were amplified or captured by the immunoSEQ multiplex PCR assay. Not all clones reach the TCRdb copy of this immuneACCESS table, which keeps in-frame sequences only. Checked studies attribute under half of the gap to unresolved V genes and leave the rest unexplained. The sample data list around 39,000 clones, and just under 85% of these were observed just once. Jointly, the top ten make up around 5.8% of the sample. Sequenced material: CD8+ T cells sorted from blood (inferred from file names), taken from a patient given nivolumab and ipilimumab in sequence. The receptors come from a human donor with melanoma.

CDR3 nucleotides: TGTGCCAGCAGCTCATTAATTCAGGGGGCCTACGAGCAGTACTTC. This encodes CASSSLIQGAYEQYF. The chain links TRBV5-4 to TRBJ2-7, with 7 bases aligning to TRBD1. J was trimmed by 2 bases and V by 3 bases; bases with no gene match: 8. The V gene's germline CDR1 is SGHNT and CDR2 YYREEE (reference sequence). CDR3 length equals 15 residues.

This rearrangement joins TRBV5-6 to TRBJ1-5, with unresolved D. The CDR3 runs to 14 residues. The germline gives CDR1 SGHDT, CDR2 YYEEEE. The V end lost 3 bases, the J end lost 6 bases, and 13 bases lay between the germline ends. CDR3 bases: TGTGCCAGCAGCTCTGGAGGGTCGGCTCAGCCCCAGCATTTT. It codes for CASSSGGSAQPQHF.

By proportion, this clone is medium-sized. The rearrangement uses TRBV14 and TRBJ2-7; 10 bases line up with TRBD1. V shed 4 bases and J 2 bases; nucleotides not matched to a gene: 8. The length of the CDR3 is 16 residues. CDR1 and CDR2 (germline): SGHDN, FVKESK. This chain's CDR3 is CASSPTIGTGAYEQYF. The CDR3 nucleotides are TGTGCCAGCAGCCCCACAATAGGGACAGGGGCCTACGAGCAGTACTTC. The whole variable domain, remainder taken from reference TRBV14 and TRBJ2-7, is EAGVTQFPSHSVIEKGQTVTLRCDPISGHDNLYWYRRVMGKEIKFLLHFVKESKQDESGMPNNRFLAERTGGTYSTLKVQPAELEDSGVYFCASSPTIGTGAYEQYFGPGTRLTVT.

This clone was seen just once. The CDR3 region is CASSYSGEANYGYTF. In DNA, the CDR3 is TGTGCCAGCAGTTACTCGGGAGAAGCTAACTATGGCTACACCTTC. The genes are TRBV6-5 and TRBJ1-2; D is uncertain. Trimming shortened V by 0 bases and J by 0 bases, and 8 bases separated the two germline ends. Germline values: CDR1 MNHEY, CDR2 SVGAGI. The CDR3 contains 15 residues.

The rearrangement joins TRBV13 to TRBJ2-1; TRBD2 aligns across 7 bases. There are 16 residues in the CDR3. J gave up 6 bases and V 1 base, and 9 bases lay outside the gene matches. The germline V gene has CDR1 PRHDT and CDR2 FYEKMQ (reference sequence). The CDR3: CASSLDPLAPGNEQFF. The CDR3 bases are TGTGCCAGCAGCTTAGACCCACTAGCGCCGGGCAATGAGCAGTTCTTC.

CDR3 loop: CASSLLRQGSYEQYF. The CDR3 DNA reads as TGTGCCAGCAGCTTATTGAGACAGGGCTCCTACGAGCAGTACTTC. The chain couples TRBV7-2 to TRBJ2-5, with 7 positions matching TRBD1. The end of the DNA aligns better with TRBJ2-7, so the J call may be wrong. CDR1 is SGHTA, CDR2 FQGNSA, per germline. The CDR3 sequence is 15 residues long.

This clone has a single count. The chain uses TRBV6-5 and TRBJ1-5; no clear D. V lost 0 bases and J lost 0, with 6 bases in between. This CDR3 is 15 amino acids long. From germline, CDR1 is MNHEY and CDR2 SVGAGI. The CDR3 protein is CASSYSPSSNQPQHF. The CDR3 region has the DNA TGTGCCAGCAGTTACTCCCCCAGTAGCAATCAGCCCCAGCATTTT.

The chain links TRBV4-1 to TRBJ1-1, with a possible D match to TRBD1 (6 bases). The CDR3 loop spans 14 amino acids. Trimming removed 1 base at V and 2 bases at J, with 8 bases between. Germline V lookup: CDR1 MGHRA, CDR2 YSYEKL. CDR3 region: CASSQAGTNTEAFF. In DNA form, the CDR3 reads TGCGCCAGCAGCCAAGCAGGGACAAACACTGAAGCTTTCTTT.

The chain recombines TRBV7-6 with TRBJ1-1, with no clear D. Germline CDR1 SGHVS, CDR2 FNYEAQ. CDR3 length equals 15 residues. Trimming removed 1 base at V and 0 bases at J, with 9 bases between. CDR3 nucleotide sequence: TGTGCCAGCAGCTTAGAAAACAGCTTGAACACTGAAGCTTTCTTT. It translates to CASSLENSLNTEAFF.

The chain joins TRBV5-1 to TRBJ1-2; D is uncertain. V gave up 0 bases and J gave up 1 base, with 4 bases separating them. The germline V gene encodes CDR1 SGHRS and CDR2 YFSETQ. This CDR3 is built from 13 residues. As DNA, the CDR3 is TGCGCCAGCAGCTTGGCCAGTAACTATGGCTACACCTTC. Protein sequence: CASSLASNYGYTF.

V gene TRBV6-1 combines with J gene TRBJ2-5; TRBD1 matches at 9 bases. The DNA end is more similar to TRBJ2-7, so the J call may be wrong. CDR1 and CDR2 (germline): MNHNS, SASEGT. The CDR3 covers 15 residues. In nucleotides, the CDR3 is TGTGCCAGCAGTGAATTACAGGGGGCAGTCCACGAGCAGTACTTC. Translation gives CASSELQGAVHEQYF.

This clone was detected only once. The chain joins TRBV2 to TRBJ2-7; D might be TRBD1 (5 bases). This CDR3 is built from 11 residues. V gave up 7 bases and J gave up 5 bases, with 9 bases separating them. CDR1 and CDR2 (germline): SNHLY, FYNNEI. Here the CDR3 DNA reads TGTGCCAGCAAGGGGTCCGACGAGCAGTACTTC. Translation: CASKGSDEQYF. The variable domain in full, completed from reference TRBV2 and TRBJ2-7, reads EPEVTQTPSHQVTQMGQEVILRCVPISNHLYFYWYRQILGQKVEFLVSFYNNEISEKSEIFDDQFSVERPDGSNFTLKIRSTKLEDSAMYFCASKGSDEQYFGPGTRLTVT.

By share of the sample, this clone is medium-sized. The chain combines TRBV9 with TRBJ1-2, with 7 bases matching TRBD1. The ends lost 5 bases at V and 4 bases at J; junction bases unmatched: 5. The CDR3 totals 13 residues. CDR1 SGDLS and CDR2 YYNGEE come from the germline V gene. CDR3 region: CASSPEGAYGYTF. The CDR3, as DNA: TGTGCCAGCAGTCCTGAGGGGGCCTATGGCTACACCTTC.

CDR3 DNA: TGCGCCAGCAGCGGAGGTTGGGACACCATATATTTT. Protein sequence: CASSGGWDTIYF. The chain carries TRBV5-1 and TRBJ1-3; D is unresolved. Germline V gene data show CDR1 as SGHRS and CDR2 as YFSETQ. The CDR3 is made up of 12 amino acids. The germline V and J ends were trimmed by 4 bases and 8 bases, with 10 bases remaining between them.

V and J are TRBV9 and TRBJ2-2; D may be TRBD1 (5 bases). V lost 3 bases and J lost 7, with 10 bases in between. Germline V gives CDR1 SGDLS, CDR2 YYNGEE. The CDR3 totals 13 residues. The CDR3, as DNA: TGTGCCAGCAGCGCGTCAGGGTTCGGGGAGCTGTTTTTT. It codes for CASSASGFGELFF.